The entry below gives a single T cell receptor beta chain sequence along with its context. The data derive from a study of blood T cell repertoires in COVID-19. Profiling relied on immunoSEQ multiplex PCR, and the TCRdb table lists in-frame clones only, not all of them. The table shows more than 85,000 clones, with around 90% occurring only once. The CDR3 spans 14 residues. Germline loops: CDR1 MDHEN, CDR2 SYDVKM. With 0 bases clipped from V and 7 bases from J, the junction kept 0 bases outside the gene matches. The chain employs TRBV28 and TRBJ1-2; TRBD1 agrees at 12 bases. This clonotype was sampled from a woman in her sixties or seventies with acute or convalescent COVID-19. Sample: peripheral blood. The CDR3 region has the DNA TGTGCCAGCAGTTTATGGGGACAGGGGGCTGGCTACACCTTC. Amino acid sequence: CASSLWGQGAGYTF.